Listed here are 21 T cell receptor beta chains from one sample, sequenced in a study of response to subunit inactivated influenza vaccine. TCRdb processed the RT-PCR reads anew with MiXCR; each CDR3 protein has one entry. The data contain 590,000 or so distinct CDR3 sequences, about 15% of them seen just once; the ten biggest clones take up about 7.6%. The source material was PBMCs from blood, sampled around two weeks before vaccination. These receptors were taken from a man over 45 who received an inactivated influenza vaccine.

This clonotype has more than one count but fewer than ten. CDR3 sequence (DNA): TGTGCCAGCAGCCTGGACAGGGGAGGAGGAGAGACCCAGTACTTC. Encoded protein: CASSLDRGGGETQYF. The chain combines TRBV9 with TRBJ2-5, with TRBD1 matching over 9 bases. CDR1 is SGDLS, CDR2 YYNGEE, per germline. V lost 4 bases to trimming and J lost 4 bases; unmatched junction nucleotides: 8. This CDR3 has 15 amino acids. The complete variable domain, with remaining parts taken from reference TRBV9 and TRBJ2-5, reads DSGVTQTPKHLITATGQRVTLRCSPRSGDLSVYWYQQSLDQGLQFLIQYYNGEERAKGNILERFSAQQFPDLHSELNLSSLELGDSALYFCASSLDRGGGETQYFGPGTRLLVL.

A few counts support this clonotype. The chain links TRBV5-6 to TRBJ2-7, with 12 nucleotides matching TRBD1. The CDR3 has 14 residues. J gave up 3 bases and V 6 bases, and 4 bases lay outside the gene matches. From germline, CDR1 is SGHDT and CDR2 YYEEEE. CDR3 in DNA: TGTGCCAGCATGCGGGACAGGGGGCTCTACGAGCAGTACTTC. Residues: CASMRDRGLYEQYF.

The chain combines TRBV6-5 with TRBJ2-1; no clear D. Trimming took 4 bases from V and 0 from J, leaving 10 bases between them. This CDR3 spans 15 amino acids. Germline V lookup: CDR1 MNHEY, CDR2 SVGAGI. The CDR3 coding sequence is TGTGCCAGCAGTTGGACCGTGAGCTCCTACAATGAGCAGTTCTTC. This codes for CASSWTVSSYNEQFF.

This chain links TRBV28 with TRBJ1-6, with D perhaps TRBD1 (6 bases). V lost 4 bases and J lost 8, with 12 bases in between. This CDR3 is built from 14 residues. CDR1 MDHEN and CDR2 SYDVKM come from the germline V gene. The CDR3 nucleotides are TGTGCCAGCAGTTCAGGACAGCTGGATTCACCCCTCCACTTT. Its protein is CASSSGQLDSPLHF. Full variable domain (missing parts from reference TRBV28 and TRBJ1-6): DVKVTQSSRYLVKRTGEKVFLECVQDMDHENMFWYRQDPGLGLRLIYFSYDVKMKEKGDIPEGYSVSREKKERFSLILESASTNQTSMYLCASSSGQLDSPLHFGNGTRLTVT.

The rearrangement links TRBV12-3 or TRBV12-4 to TRBJ2-3; D remains ambiguous. This CDR3 region has 12 residues. V gave up 3 bases and J gave up 7 bases, with 8 bases separating them. CDR3 region: CASSFLGNTQYF. CDR3 nucleotide sequence: TGTGCCAGCAGTTTTTTAGGAAATACGCAGTATTTT.

The chain uses TRBV11-2 and TRBJ1-1; D is undetermined. The V end was cut by 1 base, the J end by 10 bases, with 10 bases between. The CDR3 length is 12 residues. The V gene's germline CDR1 is SGHAT and CDR2 FQNNGV. The CDR3 is CASSLGRVGAFF. The CDR3, as DNA: TGTGCCAGCAGCTTAGGGCGGGTGGGAGCTTTCTTT.

The genes are TRBV20-1 and TRBJ2-1, with TRBD2 matching over 10 bases. V dropped 5 bases and J dropped 0; count of bases not matched to a gene: 7. Germline V gives CDR1 DFQATT, CDR2 SNEGSKA (reference sequence). The CDR3 is made up of 16 amino acids. CDR3 in DNA: TGCAGTGCTTCGGAAAGCGGGGGGGCCTCCTACAATGAGCAGTTCTTC. Protein sequence: CSASESGGASYNEQFF.

This clonotype appeared a few times. The chain has TRBV29-1 and TRBJ1-5; no reliable D call. Looked up from germline, CDR1 is SQVTM and CDR2 is ANQGSEA. Trimming removed 4 bases from V and 7 bases from J, with 8 bases in between. The CDR3 runs to 11 residues. The CDR3, as DNA: TGCAGCGTTGGTGATGGGCAGCCCCAGCATTTT. It is translated as CSVGDGQPQHF.

The table lists this clonotype with a few counts. The rearrangement links TRBV12-3 or TRBV12-4 to TRBJ1-2; D uncertain. Between the trimmed V and J ends, which lost 3 bases and 2 bases, there was a span of 13 bases. The CDR3 length is 15 residues. CDR3 residues: CASSFAGSKNYGYTF. The DNA of the CDR3 is TGTGCCAGCAGTTTTGCTGGCAGTAAGAACTATGGCTACACCTTC.

This clonotype came up a few times. The J gene is TRBJ1-6, the V gene TRBV7-2; D not resolved. The CDR3 totals 16 residues. V was trimmed by 5 bases and J by 8 bases, leaving 19 bases between them. CDR1 SGHTA and CDR2 FQGNSA come from the germline V gene. CDR3 sequence: CASSKVLRPNDSPLHF. Written as DNA, the CDR3 is TGTGCCAGCAGCAAAGTCCTGCGACCCAACGATTCACCCCTCCACTTT.

This clonotype occurred a few times. The gene calls are TRBV30 and TRBJ2-7; D is tentatively TRBD1 or TRBD2 (5 bases each). There are 14 residues in the CDR3. The germline V and J ends were trimmed by 3 bases and 2 bases, with 14 bases remaining between them. Germline loops: CDR1 GTSNPN, CDR2 SVGIG (reference sequence). CDR3 DNA: TGTGCCTGGAGGGGACGACTGGGGCCCTACGAGCAGTACTTC. Its translation: CAWRGRLGPYEQYF.

This chain links TRBV10-1 with TRBJ2-1; 7 bases are a match to TRBD1. CDR1 and CDR2 from the germline V gene are WNHNN and SYGVQD (reference sequence). The CDR3 contains 16 residues. V shed 7 bases and J 0 bases; nucleotides not matched to a gene: 9. CDR3: CASIIRDRSSYNEQFF. In DNA, the CDR3 is TGCGCCAGCATTATCCGGGACAGAAGCTCCTACAATGAGCAGTTCTTC.

The table lists this clonotype with a few counts. The V call is TRBV4-1, the J call TRBJ1-5; no clear D. This CDR3 spans 13 amino acids. Germline lookup yields CDR1 MGHRA and CDR2 YSYEKL. Trimming removed 4 bases from V and 7 bases from J, with 11 bases in between. The CDR3 protein is CASSRAVGQPQHF. CDR3 nucleotide sequence: TGCGCCAGCAGCCGCGCAGTTGGCCAGCCCCAGCATTTT.

This chain links TRBV4-2 with TRBJ2-7; TRBD2 agrees at 9 bases. Germline V CDR1 and CDR2: LGHNA, YNFKEQ. The junction had 10 bases not matched to a gene; V was cut back by 4 bases and J by 9 bases. CDR3 length equals 14 residues. The CDR3: CASSPSSGEHGQYF. CDR3 in DNA: TGTGCCAGCAGCCCGTCTAGCGGGGAGCACGGGCAGTACTTC.

The gene calls are TRBV9 and TRBJ2-1; D unresolved. Trimming removed 0 bases at V and 6 bases at J, with 10 bases between. The CDR3 length is 14 residues. Germline assignment: CDR1 SGDLS and CDR2 YYNGEE. In nucleotides, the CDR3 is TGTGCCAGCAGCGTAGTGGCAGGCCCCAATGAGCAGTTCTTC. It specifies CASSVVAGPNEQFF.

The chain is built from TRBV4-2 and TRBJ2-3, with 12 bases identical to TRBD2. The germline gives CDR1 LGHNA, CDR2 YNFKEQ. This CDR3 comprises 16 residues. V was clipped by 1 base and J by 5 bases; unmatched bases: 4. The CDR3 region is CASSQGLAGDVDTQYF. CDR3 DNA sequence: TGTGCCAGCAGCCAAGGACTAGCGGGGGATGTAGATACGCAGTATTTT.

This chain joins TRBV7-2 and TRBJ2-7, with 10 bases lining up with TRBD2. The junction had 2 bases not matched to a gene; V was cut back by 3 bases and J by 3 bases. The germline V gene has CDR1 SGHTA and CDR2 FQGNSA. This CDR3 comprises 14 residues. The CDR3 DNA is TGTGCCAGCAGCTTTTCTAGCGGGAGCTACGAGCAGTACTTC. This encodes CASSFSSGSYEQYF.

The V and J genes are TRBV7-8 and TRBJ2-1, with TRBD2 matching over 7 bases. The V gene end was trimmed by 5 bases and the J gene end by 5 bases; junction bases not matched to a gene: 9. In germline, CDR1 is SGHVS, CDR2 FQNEAQ. CDR3 length: 15 residues. The CDR3 DNA is TGTGCCAGCAGCGTCACCGGGACTAACCACAATGAGCAGTTCTTC. It encodes CASSVTGTNHNEQFF.

The chain joins TRBV11-2 to TRBJ1-2; the D is unclear. Germline V gene sequence: CDR1 SGHAT, CDR2 FQNNGV. V shed 1 base and J shed 6 bases, with 15 bases lying between them. This CDR3 spans 15 amino acids. CDR3 nucleotides: TGTGCCAGCAGCTTAGGGTTTCGGCAGAACGATGGCTACACCTTC. This sequence encodes CASSLGFRQNDGYTF.

The chain recombines TRBV7-9 with TRBJ2-7, with a tentative D call TRBD1 (6 bases). The CDR3 sequence is 12 residues long. The germline V gene has CDR1 SEHNR and CDR2 FQNEAQ (reference sequence). V lost 3 bases and J lost 9, with 12 bases in between. CDR3 region: CASSLDSPGQYF. The CDR3 DNA is TGTGCCAGCAGCTTGGACAGCCCGGGGCAGTACTTC.

The table lists this clonotype with a few counts. The chain employs TRBV5-6 and TRBJ2-4; D uncertain. This CDR3 region has 16 residues. CDR1 and CDR2 from the germline V gene are SGHDT and YYEEEE. V lost 0 bases and J 0 bases, leaving 10 bases between the germline ends. CDR3 region: CASSLARLLAKNIQYF. The CDR3 region has the DNA TGTGCCAGCAGCTTGGCCAGACTCCTAGCCAAAAACATTCAGTACTTC.